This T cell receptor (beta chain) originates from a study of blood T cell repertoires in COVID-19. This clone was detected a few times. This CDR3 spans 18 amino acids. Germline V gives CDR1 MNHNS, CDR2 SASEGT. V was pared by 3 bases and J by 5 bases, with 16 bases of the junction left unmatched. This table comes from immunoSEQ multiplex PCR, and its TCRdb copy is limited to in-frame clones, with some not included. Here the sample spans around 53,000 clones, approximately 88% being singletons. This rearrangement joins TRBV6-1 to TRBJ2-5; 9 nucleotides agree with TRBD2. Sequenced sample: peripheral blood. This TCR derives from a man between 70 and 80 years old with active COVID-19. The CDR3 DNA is TGTGCCAGCAGTGATCGACGAGCGGGAGGCGACCGGGGCGAGACCCAGTACTTC. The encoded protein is CASSDRRAGGDRGETQYF.